This TCR beta chain was recovered during a study of identical twins. TCRdb re-derived calls from the 5' RACE reads in MiXCR, one entry per CDR3 protein. The table includes hundreds of thousands of distinct CDR3 sequences, around a sixth detected once. CDR1 is SGDLS and CDR2 is YYNGEE in the germline V gene. V dropped 0 bases and J dropped 1 base, with 7 bases sitting between them. This CDR3 spans 14 amino acids. This clonotype was seen more than once but under ten times. The same sample was also studied in work on T cells expressing NK-cell markers.

The material sequenced was PBMCs. The receptor's source is a woman in her late teens or twenties in good health. V usage is TRBV9 and J usage is TRBJ2-5; no clear D gene. CDR3 DNA sequence: TGTGCCAGCAGCGTAGGTCCCCGCCAAGAGACCCAGTACTTC. Translated, it gives CASSVGPRQETQYF.